This note documents a single T cell receptor (beta chain) sequence. Its antigen is unidentified. Unmatched junction bases numbered 3, after V lost 4 bases and J lost 1 base. Germline values: CDR1 SGHRS, CDR2 YFSETQ. The CDR3 is 15 residues long. Preparation of the TCRbeta library was carried out with unique molecular identifiers. TCRdb re-analysed the PCR reads in MiXCR, keeping a single row per CDR3 protein. The table shows almost 250,000 distinct CDR3 sequences, with roughly 25% occurring only once. These data are taken from a study of T-cell reconstitution after alpha-beta-depleted transplantation in children. Findings and limits, study-wide: When one year had passed after transplant, most T-cell counts and diversity came from newly produced T cells. Reportedly, only several hundred clones from non-depleted graft cells drove alpha-beta T-cell counts at about two months.

This TCR was sampled from a girl under 10 years old with Fanconi anemia, due to receive a stem cell transplant. The rearrangement links TRBV5-1 to TRBJ2-2, with 8 bases matching TRBD2. The sequences come from PBMCs, collected before TCRalphabeta/CD19-depleted stem cell transplant. The CDR3, as DNA: TGCGCCAGCAGCATTACTAGCGGGAACACCGGGGAGCTGTTTTTT. Translating gives CASSITSGNTGELFF.